These 16 T cell receptor beta chains were sequenced from one sample in a study of T-cell reconstitution after alpha-beta-depleted transplantation in children. Unique molecular identifiers were built into the TCRbeta library. A single record per CDR3 protein comes from TCRdb applying MiXCR to the PCR reads. The table shows 500,000 or so distinct CDR3 sequences, with over 25% occurring only once. The material sequenced was PBMCs from the stem cell graft donor, taken from the stem cell graft. The receptor set was obtained from a human donor who donated a stem cell graft to a child with aplastic anemia.

This sequence joins TRBV15 and TRBJ2-3; 13 positions match TRBD2. V dropped 1 base and J dropped 4; count of bases not matched to a gene: 5. The germline V gene encodes CDR1 LNHNV and CDR2 YYDKDF (reference sequence). The CDR3 extends over 17 amino acids. The CDR3, as DNA: TGTGCCACCAGCAGAGGTCCGGGACTAGCGGGATCAGATACGCAGTATTTT. Translated: CATSRGPGLAGSDTQYF.

V is TRBV30 and J is TRBJ1-2; D is uncertain. This CDR3 contains 14 residues. Trimming took off 0 bases at V and 0 bases at J, with 8 bases between the two ends. CDR1 GTSNPN and CDR2 SVGIG come from the germline V gene (reference sequence). CDR3 in amino acids: CAWSVVRSNYGYTF. In DNA, the CDR3 is TGTGCCTGGAGTGTAGTACGTTCTAACTATGGCTACACCTTC.

The chain combines TRBV20-1 with TRBJ2-1, with 12 positions matching TRBD2. V lost 0 bases, J lost 5 bases, and 14 bases stayed unmatched. This CDR3 comprises 19 residues. CDR1 and CDR2 from the germline V gene are DFQATT and SNEGSKA (reference sequence). The CDR3 DNA sequence: TGCAGTGCTAGAGACCGGACTAGCGGGGTCTACGGGGGGAACAATGAGCAGTTCTTC. Translated, it gives CSARDRTSGVYGGNNEQFF.

This clonotype has a handful of counts. This chain connects TRBV6-2 or TRBV6-3 to TRBJ2-1, with 9 bases identical to TRBD1. Trimming took 7 bases from V and 4 from J; bases not matched to a gene: 8. CDR3 length equals 15 residues. CDR1 and CDR2 (germline): MNHEY, SVGEGT. CDR3 sequence: CASKARDRDYNEQFF. The DNA of the CDR3 is TGTGCCAGCAAAGCCCGGGACAGGGATTACAATGAGCAGTTCTTC.

This clonotype was seen a few times. The chain combines TRBV7-6 with TRBJ2-3, with D possibly TRBD1 on 5 matching bases. Germline-derived CDR1 and CDR2 are SGHVS and FNYEAQ. Trimming stripped 3 bases from V and 11 bases from J, with 15 bases between. CDR3 length: 13 residues. Written as DNA, the CDR3 is TGTGCCAGCAGCTTTGGGCGACAGAAGATGCAGTATTTT. This encodes CASSFGRQKMQYF.

The rearrangement links TRBV12-3 or TRBV12-4 to TRBJ1-2; D unclear. The length of the CDR3 is 11 residues. V was pared by 4 bases and J by 8 bases, with 8 bases between. CDR3 nucleotide sequence: TGTGCCAGCAGTTCCCCCGGAGGCTACACCTTC. It codes for CASSSPGGYTF.

The chain has TRBV30 and TRBJ1-1, with 8 bases aligning to TRBD1. Germline lookup yields CDR1 GTSNPN and CDR2 SVGIG (reference sequence). Unmatched junction bases numbered 5, after V lost 4 bases and J lost 10 bases. The CDR3 is 11 residues long. CDR3 bases: TGTGCCTGGAACCGACAGGGGCGAGCTTTCTTT. Translating gives CAWNRQGRAFF.

The genes are TRBV6-6 and TRBJ2-7; TRBD2 matches at 8 bases. After removal of 5 bases from V and 6 bases from J, the junction contained 6 bases not matched to a gene. Germline values: CDR1 MNHNY, CDR2 SVGAGI (reference sequence). This CDR3 spans 13 amino acids. CDR3 nucleotides: TGTGCCAGCAGTGCGGGCGGGAGGTTCGAGCAGTACGTC. Translating gives CASSAGGRFEQYV.

The chain links TRBV3-1 to TRBJ2-7; no firm D call. The CDR3 has 15 residues. Per the germline V gene, CDR1 is LGHDT and CDR2 is YNNKEL (reference sequence). V lost 1 base, J lost 3 bases, and 13 bases lay in between. In DNA, the CDR3 is TGTGCCAGCAGCCAAGTATGGGAATTCCGCTACGAGCAGTACTTC. Translating gives CASSQVWEFRYEQYF.

The V call is TRBV27, the J call TRBJ1-2; unclear D gene. The CDR3 is made up of 14 amino acids. The germline V and J ends were trimmed by 0 bases and 8 bases, with 13 bases remaining between them. CDR1 is MNHEY and CDR2 is SMNVEV in the germline V gene (reference sequence). The CDR3 is CASSLSTRAGGYTF. CDR3 DNA sequence: TGTGCCAGCAGTTTATCCACCCGAGCGGGCGGCTACACCTTC.

This clonotype was observed a handful of times. The chain has TRBV5-1 and TRBJ2-3; 12 bases are a match to TRBD2. J was trimmed by 2 bases and V by 1 base; bases with no gene match: 2. The CDR3 covers 16 residues. The germline V gene has CDR1 SGHRS and CDR2 YFSETQ. CDR3 in amino acids: CASSLSSGRVTDTQYF. Here the CDR3 DNA reads TGCGCCAGCAGCTTGTCTAGCGGGAGGGTCACAGATACGCAGTATTTT.

The chain links TRBV20-1 to TRBJ2-1, with D tentatively TRBD2 (5 bases). The CDR3 has 14 amino acids. Trimming took 5 bases from V and 3 from J, leaving 14 bases between them. Germline CDR1 DFQATT, CDR2 SNEGSKA (reference sequence). This CDR3 reads CSAGIAGVYNEQFF. CDR3 DNA sequence: TGCAGTGCTGGGATCGCGGGCGTCTACAATGAGCAGTTCTTC.

The chain employs TRBV29-1 and TRBJ1-4, with 7 positions matching TRBD1. The V gene's germline CDR1 is SQVTM and CDR2 ANQGSEA. V trimming: 5 bases; J trimming: 8 bases; junction bases outside the gene matches: 8. The CDR3 has 13 residues. The CDR3 protein is CSVTDRVEEKLFF. CDR3 DNA sequence: TGCAGCGTTACCGACAGGGTTGAAGAAAAACTGTTTTTT.

The chain carries TRBV6-1 and TRBJ1-6, with D hard to call. The germline V gene has CDR1 MNHNS and CDR2 SASEGT. Between the trimmed V and J ends, which lost 6 bases and 0 bases, there was a span of 15 bases. This CDR3 region has 17 residues. The CDR3 coding sequence is TGTGCCAGCAGCCGGCGGGGAAGAGACTCCTATAATTCACCCCTCCACTTT. Residues: CASSRRGRDSYNSPLHF.

J is TRBJ2-4 and V is TRBV6-5; the D gene is possibly TRBD1 (5 bases). Deletions cut 2 bases from V and 0 bases from J, with 14 bases between. The CDR3 runs to 17 residues. Per the germline V gene, CDR1 is MNHEY and CDR2 is SVGAGI. In DNA form, the CDR3 reads TGTGCCAGCAGTTACCCACCCCCAGGGATAGCCAAAAACATTCAGTACTTC. Translation: CASSYPPPGIAKNIQYF.

The V and J genes are TRBV12-3 or TRBV12-4 and TRBJ2-3, with 10 bases that match TRBD2. CDR3 length equals 15 residues. V lost 1 base and J lost 8; bases outside the gene matches: 6. CDR3 in DNA: TGTGCCAGCAGTTTAGGGCCTAGCGGGAGAACTACGCAGTATTTT. It translates to CASSLGPSGRTTQYF.